The entry below describes one T cell receptor beta chain. This record belongs to a study of blood T cell repertoires in COVID-19. Study at large: The United States, Italy and Spain supplied acute and convalescent COVID-19 samples. PBMCs, B-cell-depleted T cells, or T cells provided the cDNA or gDNA that made up the material.

Per the original methods: Reference gene primer amplification in the assay estimated nucleated cell counts. Profiling relied on immunoSEQ multiplex PCR, and the TCRdb table lists in-frame clones only, not all of them. V and J calls and clone size are copied from that table; D and trimming were computed from the DNA. The sample has about 74,000 clones, over 70% seen once. The germline gives CDR1 MNHEY, CDR2 SMNVEV (reference sequence). V was cut by 2 bases and J by 6 bases, with 13 bases left in between. The length of the CDR3 is 15 residues. The chain is built from TRBV27 and TRBJ1-4, with D perhaps matching TRBD1 (5 bases). The clonotype originates from a man between 65 and 79 years old with acute or convalescent COVID-19. Material: peripheral blood. The CDR3 is CASSLGGGEYEKLFF. In DNA, the CDR3 is TGTGCCAGCAGTTTAGGGGGAGGAGAATATGAAAAACTGTTTTTT.